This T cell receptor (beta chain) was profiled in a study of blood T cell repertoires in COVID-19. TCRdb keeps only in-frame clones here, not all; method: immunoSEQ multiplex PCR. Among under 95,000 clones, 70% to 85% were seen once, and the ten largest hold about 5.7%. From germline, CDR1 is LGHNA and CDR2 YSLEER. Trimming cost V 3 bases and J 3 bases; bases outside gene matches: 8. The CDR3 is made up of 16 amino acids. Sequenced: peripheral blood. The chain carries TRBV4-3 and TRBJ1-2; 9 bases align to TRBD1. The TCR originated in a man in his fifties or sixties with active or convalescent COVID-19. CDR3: CASSHYTGGAYYGYTF. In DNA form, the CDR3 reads TGCGCCAGCAGCCATTACACAGGGGGCGCTTACTATGGCTACACCTTC.